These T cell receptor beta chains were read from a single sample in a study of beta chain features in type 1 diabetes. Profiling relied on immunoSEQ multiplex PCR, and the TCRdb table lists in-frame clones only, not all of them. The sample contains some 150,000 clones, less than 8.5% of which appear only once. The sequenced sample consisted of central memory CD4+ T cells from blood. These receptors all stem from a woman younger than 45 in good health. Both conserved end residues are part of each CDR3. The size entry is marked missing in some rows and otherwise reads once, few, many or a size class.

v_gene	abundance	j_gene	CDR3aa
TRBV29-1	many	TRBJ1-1	CSARQGAGTEAFF
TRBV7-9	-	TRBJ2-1	CASRWAGGIHEQFF
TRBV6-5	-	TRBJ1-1	CASSLGDRMNTEAFF
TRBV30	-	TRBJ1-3	CASETQRGGSGNTIYF
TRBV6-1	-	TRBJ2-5	CASTGGGPQETQYF
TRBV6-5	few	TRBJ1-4	CASRTGDRPVKLFF
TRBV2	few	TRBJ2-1	CASRAGGEINEQFF
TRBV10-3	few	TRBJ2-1	CAISERTSDSYNEQFF
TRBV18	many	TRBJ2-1	CASFTDRANEQFF
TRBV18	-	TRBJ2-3	CASSPPPGVNSDTQYF
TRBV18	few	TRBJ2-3	CASSLTGGTDTQYF
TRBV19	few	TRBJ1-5	CASSINRGNQPQHF
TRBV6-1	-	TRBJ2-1	CASRTSGSSYNEQFF
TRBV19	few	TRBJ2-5	CASSGDYQETQYF
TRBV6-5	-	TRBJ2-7	CASRAGLAVYEQYF
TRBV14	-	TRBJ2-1	CASRPAAGGRGTEQFF